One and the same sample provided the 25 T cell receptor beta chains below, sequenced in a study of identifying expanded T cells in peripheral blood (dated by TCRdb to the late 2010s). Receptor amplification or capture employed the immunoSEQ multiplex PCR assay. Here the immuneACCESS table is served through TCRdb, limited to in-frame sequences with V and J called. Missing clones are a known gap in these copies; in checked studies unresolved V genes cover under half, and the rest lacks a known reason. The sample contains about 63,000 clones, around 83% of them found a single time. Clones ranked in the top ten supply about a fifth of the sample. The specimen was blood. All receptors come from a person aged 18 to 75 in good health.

This CDR3 is CASSLAGQGAYEQYF. The CDR3 region has the DNA TGTGCCAGCAGCTTAGCGGGACAGGGGGCCTACGAGCAGTACTTC. The chain employs TRBV7-9 and TRBJ2-7, with TRBD1 matching over 11 bases. The trim removed 0 bases at V and 2 bases at J, leaving 0 bases unmatched. The CDR3 runs to 15 residues. From germline, CDR1 is SEHNR and CDR2 FQNEAQ (reference sequence). The full variable domain, in which reference TRBV7-9 and TRBJ2-7 provide the parts outside the CDR3, is DTGVSQNPRHKITKRGQNVTFRCDPISEHNRLYWYRQTLGQGPEFLTYFQNEAQLEKSRLLSDRFSAERPKGSFSTLEIQRTEQGDSAMYLCASSLAGQGAYEQYFGPGTRLTVT.

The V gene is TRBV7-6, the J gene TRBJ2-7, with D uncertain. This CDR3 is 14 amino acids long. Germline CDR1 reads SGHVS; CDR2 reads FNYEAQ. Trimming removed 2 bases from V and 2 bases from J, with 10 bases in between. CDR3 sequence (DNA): TGTGCCAGCAGCTTATCCACCGGAACCTACGAGCAGTACTTC. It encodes CASSLSTGTYEQYF.

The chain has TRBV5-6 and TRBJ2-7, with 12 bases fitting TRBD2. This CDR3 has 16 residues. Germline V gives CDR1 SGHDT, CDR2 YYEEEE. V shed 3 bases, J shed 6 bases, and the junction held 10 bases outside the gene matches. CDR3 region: CASSSWLAGGRSEQYF. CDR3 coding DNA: TGTGCCAGCAGCTCATGGCTAGCGGGAGGGAGAAGCGAGCAGTACTTC.

The CDR3 DNA reads as TGTGCCACCAGCAGAGTAAGGGGACAGTTCGCCTACGAGCAGTACTTC. Its translation is CATSRVRGQFAYEQYF. The V gene is TRBV15, the J gene TRBJ2-7; 7 nucleotides agree with TRBD1. Losses at the gene ends were 1 base for V and 2 bases for J; bases not matched to a gene: 8. Germline V gene lookup returns CDR1 LNHNV and CDR2 YYDKDF (reference sequence). The CDR3 has 16 amino acids.

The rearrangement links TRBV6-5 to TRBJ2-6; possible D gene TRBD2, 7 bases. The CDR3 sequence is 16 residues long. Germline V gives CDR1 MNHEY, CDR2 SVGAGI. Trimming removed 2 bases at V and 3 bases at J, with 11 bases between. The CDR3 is CASSYGGGNGANVLTF. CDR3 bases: TGTGCCAGCAGTTACGGCGGGGGCAATGGGGCCAACGTCCTGACTTTC.

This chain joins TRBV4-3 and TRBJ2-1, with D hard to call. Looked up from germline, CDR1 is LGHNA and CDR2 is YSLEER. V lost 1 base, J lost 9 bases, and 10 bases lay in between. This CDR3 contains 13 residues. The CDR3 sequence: CASSQGVVGEQFF. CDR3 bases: TGCGCCAGCAGCCAAGGGGTGGTCGGTGAGCAGTTCTTC.

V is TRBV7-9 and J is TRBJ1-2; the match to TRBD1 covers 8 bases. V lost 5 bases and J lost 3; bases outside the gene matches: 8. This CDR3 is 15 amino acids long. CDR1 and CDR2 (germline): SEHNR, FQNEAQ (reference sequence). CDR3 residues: CASSLPGQAHYGYTF. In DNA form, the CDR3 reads TGTGCCAGCAGCCTTCCGGGACAGGCGCACTATGGCTACACCTTC.

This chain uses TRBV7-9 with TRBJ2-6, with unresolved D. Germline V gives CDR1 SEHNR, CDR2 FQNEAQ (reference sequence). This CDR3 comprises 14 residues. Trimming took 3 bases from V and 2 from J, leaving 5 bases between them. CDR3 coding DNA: TGTGCCAGCAGCTTCTCCCCTGGGGCCAACGTCCTGACTTTC. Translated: CASSFSPGANVLTF.

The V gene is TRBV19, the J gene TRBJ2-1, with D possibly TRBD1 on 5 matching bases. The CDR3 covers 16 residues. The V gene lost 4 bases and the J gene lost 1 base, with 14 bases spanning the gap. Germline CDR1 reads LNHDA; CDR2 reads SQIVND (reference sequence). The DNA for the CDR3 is TGTGCCAGTAGTACTGTGGCAGGGCCATCCTACAATGAGCAGTTCTTC. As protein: CASSTVAGPSYNEQFF.

CDR3 DNA sequence: TGTGCCAGTAGGCGGGACAGGGCAAAAGGCGAGCAGTACTTC. Its translation is CASRRDRAKGEQYF. The chain employs TRBV19 and TRBJ2-7, with 9 bases lining up with TRBD1. Germline V gene lookup returns CDR1 LNHDA and CDR2 SQIVND (reference sequence). Trimming at V came to 6 bases and at J to 6 bases, leaving 9 bases not matched to a gene. The CDR3 sequence is 14 residues long.

CDR3 DNA sequence: TGCAGCGCCTCCCCGCGGGACACTGAAGCTTTCTTT. It yields the protein CSASPRDTEAFF. V and J are TRBV29-1 and TRBJ1-1; D gene uncertain. CDR1 is SQVTM and CDR2 is ANQGSEA in the germline V gene. The CDR3 length is 12 residues. Trimming stripped 7 bases from V and 3 bases from J, with 12 bases between.

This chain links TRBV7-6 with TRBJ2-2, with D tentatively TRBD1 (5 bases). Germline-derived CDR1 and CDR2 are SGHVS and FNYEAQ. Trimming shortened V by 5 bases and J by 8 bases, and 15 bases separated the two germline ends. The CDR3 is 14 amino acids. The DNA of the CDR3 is TGTGCCAGCAGCCACCCATGGGGCTCTGGGGAGCTGTTTTTT. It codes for CASSHPWGSGELFF.

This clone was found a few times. Written as DNA, the CDR3 is TGCGCCAGCAGCTTACAGGGGGCAAGTGACTATGGCTACACCTTC. It specifies CASSLQGASDYGYTF. The J gene is TRBJ1-2, the V gene TRBV5-1; 9 bases match TRBD1. The V gene end was trimmed by 2 bases and the J gene end by 3 bases; junction bases not matched to a gene: 5. The V gene's germline CDR1 is SGHRS and CDR2 YFSETQ. The CDR3 contains 15 residues. The full variable domain, in which reference TRBV5-1 and TRBJ1-2 provide the parts outside the CDR3, is KAGVTQTPRYLIKTRGQQVTLSCSPISGHRSVSWYQQTPGQGLQFLFEYFSETQRNKGNFPGRFSGRQFSNSRSEMNVSTLELGDSALYLCASSLQGASDYGYTFGSGTRLTVV.

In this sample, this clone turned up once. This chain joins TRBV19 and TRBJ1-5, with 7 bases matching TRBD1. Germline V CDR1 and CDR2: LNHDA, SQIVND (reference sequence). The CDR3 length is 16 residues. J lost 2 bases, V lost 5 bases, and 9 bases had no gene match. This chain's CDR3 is CASSPSQGSGNQPQHF. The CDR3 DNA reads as TGTGCCAGTAGTCCATCACAGGGGTCCGGCAATCAGCCCCAGCATTTT.

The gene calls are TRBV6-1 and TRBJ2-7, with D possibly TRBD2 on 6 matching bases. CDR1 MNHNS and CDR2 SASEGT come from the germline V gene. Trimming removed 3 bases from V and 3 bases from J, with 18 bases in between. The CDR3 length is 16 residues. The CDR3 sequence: CASSEGEAEGGYEQYF. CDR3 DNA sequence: TGTGCCAGCAGTGAGGGGGAGGCCGAAGGAGGCTACGAGCAGTACTTC.

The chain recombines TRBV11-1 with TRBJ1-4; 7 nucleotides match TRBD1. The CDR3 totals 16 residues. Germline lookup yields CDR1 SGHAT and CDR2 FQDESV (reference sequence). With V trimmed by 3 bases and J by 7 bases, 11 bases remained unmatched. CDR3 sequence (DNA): TGTGCCAGCAGCTTGGGGACAGTACTCCGCGGTGAAAAACTGTTTTTT. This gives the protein CASSLGTVLRGEKLFF.

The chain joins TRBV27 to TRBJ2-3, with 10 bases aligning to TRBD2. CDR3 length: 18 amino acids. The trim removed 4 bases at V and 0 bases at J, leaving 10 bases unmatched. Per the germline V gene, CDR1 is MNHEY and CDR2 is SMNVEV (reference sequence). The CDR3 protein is CASSSKTKLAGSTDTQYF. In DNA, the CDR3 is TGTGCCAGCAGTTCGAAAACTAAACTAGCGGGGAGCACAGATACGCAGTATTTT.

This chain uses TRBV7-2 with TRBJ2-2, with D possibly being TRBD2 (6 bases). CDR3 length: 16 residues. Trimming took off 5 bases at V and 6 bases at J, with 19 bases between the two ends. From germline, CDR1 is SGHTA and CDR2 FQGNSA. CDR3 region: CASSHREARSSGELFF. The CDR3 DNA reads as TGTGCCAGCAGCCATAGGGAGGCCCGCTCATCCGGGGAGCTGTTTTTT.

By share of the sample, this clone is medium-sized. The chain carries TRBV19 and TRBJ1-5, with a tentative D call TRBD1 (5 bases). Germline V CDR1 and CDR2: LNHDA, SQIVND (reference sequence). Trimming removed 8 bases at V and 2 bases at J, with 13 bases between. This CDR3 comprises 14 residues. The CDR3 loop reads CASAGMGGNQPQHF. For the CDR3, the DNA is TGTGCCAGTGCAGGGATGGGGGGCAATCAGCCCCAGCATTTT.

The CDR3 loop reads CASSFRDGSSYEQYF. The CDR3 bases are TGTGCCAGCAGTTTCCGGGACGGCAGCTCCTACGAGCAGTACTTC. This chain connects TRBV27 to TRBJ2-7; D is possibly TRBD1 or TRBD2 (5 bases each). CDR1 MNHEY and CDR2 SMNVEV come from the germline V gene (reference sequence). V was pared by 3 bases and J by 0 bases, with 12 bases between. This CDR3 is 15 amino acids long.

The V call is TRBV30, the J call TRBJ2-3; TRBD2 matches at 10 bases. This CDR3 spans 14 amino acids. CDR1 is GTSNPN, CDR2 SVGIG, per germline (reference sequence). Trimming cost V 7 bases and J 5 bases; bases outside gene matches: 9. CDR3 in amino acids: CAFSKRGGGDTQYF. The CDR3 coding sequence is TGTGCCTTCTCAAAGCGGGGGGGCGGAGATACGCAGTATTTT.

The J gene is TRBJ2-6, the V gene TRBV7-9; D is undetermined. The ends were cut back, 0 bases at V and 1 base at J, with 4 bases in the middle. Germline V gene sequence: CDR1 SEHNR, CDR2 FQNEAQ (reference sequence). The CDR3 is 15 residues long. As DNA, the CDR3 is TGTGCCAGCAGCTTAGCGGGGTCTGGGGCCAACGTCCTGACTTTC. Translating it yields CASSLAGSGANVLTF.

The CDR3 coding sequence is TGTGCTAGTGGTTTAGGATTCAATCAGCCCCAGCATTTT. As protein: CASGLGFNQPQHF. This chain links TRBV12-5 with TRBJ1-5; D is undetermined. This CDR3 is 13 amino acids long. Deletions cut 3 bases from V and 3 bases from J, with 6 bases between. CDR1 is LGHNT and CDR2 is FRNRAP in the germline V gene.

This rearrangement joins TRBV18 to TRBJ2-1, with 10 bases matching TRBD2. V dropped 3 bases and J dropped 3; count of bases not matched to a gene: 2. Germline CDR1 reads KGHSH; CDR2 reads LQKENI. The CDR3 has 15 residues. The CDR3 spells CASSPRTSGYNEQFF. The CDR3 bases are TGTGCCAGCTCACCGAGGACTAGCGGCTACAATGAGCAGTTCTTC.

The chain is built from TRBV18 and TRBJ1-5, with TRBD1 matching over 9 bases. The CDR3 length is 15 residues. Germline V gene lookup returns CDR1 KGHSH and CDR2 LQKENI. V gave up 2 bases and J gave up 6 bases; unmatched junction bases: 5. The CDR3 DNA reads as TGTGCCAGCTCACCATCGGGACAGGGTTTTCAGCCCCAGCATTTT. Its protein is CASSPSGQGFQPQHF.